This TCR beta chain was sequenced for a study of cytomegalovirus exposure and HLA in healthy donors. Regarding the study as a whole: The classifier was said to identify cytomegalovirus status with high specificity and sensitivity. In vitro testing confirmed three CMV-associated chains as specific for CMV antigens.

Looked up from germline, CDR1 is SGHRS and CDR2 is YFSETQ. This CDR3 region has 14 residues. J gave up 9 bases and V 1 base, and 4 bases lay outside the gene matches. Sequencing was performed with immunoSEQ multiplex PCR; in TCRdb, only in-frame clones are kept and a portion is missing. Here the sample spans some 170,000 clones, around nine tenths being singletons. Remarks on this clone: Its specificity is not known.

Separation from the approximately 720-subject first cohort characterized the roughly 130-subject validation cohort, to which the donors belonged. The rearrangement links TRBV5-1 to TRBJ2-1, with 10 bases identical to TRBD2. Input material: PBMCs. The source of this sequence is a woman between 25 and 40 years old in good health and CMV-seronegative. In DNA form, the CDR3 reads TGCGCCAGCAGCTTGAAGCGGGGGGGCGGTGAGCAGTTCTTC. This codes for CASSLKRGGGEQFF. Using reference TRBV5-1 and TRBJ2-1 for the parts outside the CDR3, the full variable domain is KAGVTQTPRYLIKTRGQQVTLSCSPISGHRSVSWYQQTPGQGLQFLFEYFSETQRNKGNFPGRFSGRQFSNSRSEMNVSTLELGDSALYLCASSLKRGGGEQFFGPGTRLTVL.